This T cell receptor (beta chain) was identified in a study of cytomegalovirus exposure and HLA in healthy donors. Study-level points and caveats: When a later analysis compared HLA-associated TCR beta chains with equally common others, the HLA-associated chains turned out to be more clonally expanded and to have lower generation probabilities. It was reportedly the case that the classifier diagnosed cytomegalovirus status with high specificity and sensitivity. The listing of 150 to 200 TCR beta chains classed them as cytomegalovirus-associated.

This clone has only one observation. Its antigen remains unidentified. Every donor was a healthy person donating bone marrow. PCR amplification relied on 60 Vbeta primers (plus 13 Jbeta primers). This table comes from immunoSEQ multiplex PCR, and its TCRdb copy is limited to in-frame clones, with some not included. The top ten hold around 7% of the sample, which has almost 90,000 clones, 85% seen once. Germline CDR1 reads MGHRA; CDR2 reads YSYEKL. This CDR3 spans 16 amino acids. Trimming at V came to 1 base and at J to 4 bases, leaving 3 bases not matched to a gene. The rearrangement joins TRBV4-1 to TRBJ2-3, with 12 bases aligning to TRBD1. The sequencing sample was made of PBMCs. The sequence derives from a man aged 40-49 years in good health and CMV-seropositive. The CDR3 sequence: CASSQVGTGGSDTQYF. DNA for the CDR3: TGCGCCAGCAGCCAAGTGGGGACAGGGGGCTCAGATACGCAGTATTTT.